This T cell receptor (beta chain) was identified in a study of blood T cell repertoires in COVID-19. Some clones are missing from TCRdb's copy, which holds only in-frame ones; the method was immunoSEQ multiplex PCR. Of tens of thousands of clones in the sample, just under 85% were seen once. CDR3 length equals 15 residues. V lost 4 bases to trimming and J lost 5 bases; unmatched junction nucleotides: 9. The germline V gene encodes CDR1 LGHDT and CDR2 YNNKEL (reference sequence). J is TRBJ2-7 and V is TRBV3-1 (or the pseudogene TRBV3-2), with 9 bases matching TRBD1. Material: peripheral blood. The receptor was isolated from a human donor with acute or convalescent COVID-19. The donor label of this sample is uncertain. The CDR3 loop is CASSPRTGGSDEQYF. The CDR3 DNA follows: TGTGCCAGCAGCCCCCGAACAGGGGGCTCGGACGAGCAGTACTTC.